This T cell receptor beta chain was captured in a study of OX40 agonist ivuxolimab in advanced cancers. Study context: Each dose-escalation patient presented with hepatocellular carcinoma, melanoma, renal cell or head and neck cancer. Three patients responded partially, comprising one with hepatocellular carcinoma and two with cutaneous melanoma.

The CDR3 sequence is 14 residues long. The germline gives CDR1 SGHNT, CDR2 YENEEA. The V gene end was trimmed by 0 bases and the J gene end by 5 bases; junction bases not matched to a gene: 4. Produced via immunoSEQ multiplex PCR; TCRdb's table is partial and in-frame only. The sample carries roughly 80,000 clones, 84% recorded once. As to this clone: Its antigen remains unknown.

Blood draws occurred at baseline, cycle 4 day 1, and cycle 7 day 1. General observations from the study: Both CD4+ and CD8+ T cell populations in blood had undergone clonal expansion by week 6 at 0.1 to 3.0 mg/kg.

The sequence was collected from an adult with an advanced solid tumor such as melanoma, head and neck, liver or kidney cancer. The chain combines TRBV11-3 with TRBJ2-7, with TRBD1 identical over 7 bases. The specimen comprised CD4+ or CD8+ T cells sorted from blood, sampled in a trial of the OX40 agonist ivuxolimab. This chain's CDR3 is CASSLEARGNEQYF. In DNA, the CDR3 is TGTGCCAGCAGCTTAGAGGCCAGGGGGAACGAGCAGTACTTC.